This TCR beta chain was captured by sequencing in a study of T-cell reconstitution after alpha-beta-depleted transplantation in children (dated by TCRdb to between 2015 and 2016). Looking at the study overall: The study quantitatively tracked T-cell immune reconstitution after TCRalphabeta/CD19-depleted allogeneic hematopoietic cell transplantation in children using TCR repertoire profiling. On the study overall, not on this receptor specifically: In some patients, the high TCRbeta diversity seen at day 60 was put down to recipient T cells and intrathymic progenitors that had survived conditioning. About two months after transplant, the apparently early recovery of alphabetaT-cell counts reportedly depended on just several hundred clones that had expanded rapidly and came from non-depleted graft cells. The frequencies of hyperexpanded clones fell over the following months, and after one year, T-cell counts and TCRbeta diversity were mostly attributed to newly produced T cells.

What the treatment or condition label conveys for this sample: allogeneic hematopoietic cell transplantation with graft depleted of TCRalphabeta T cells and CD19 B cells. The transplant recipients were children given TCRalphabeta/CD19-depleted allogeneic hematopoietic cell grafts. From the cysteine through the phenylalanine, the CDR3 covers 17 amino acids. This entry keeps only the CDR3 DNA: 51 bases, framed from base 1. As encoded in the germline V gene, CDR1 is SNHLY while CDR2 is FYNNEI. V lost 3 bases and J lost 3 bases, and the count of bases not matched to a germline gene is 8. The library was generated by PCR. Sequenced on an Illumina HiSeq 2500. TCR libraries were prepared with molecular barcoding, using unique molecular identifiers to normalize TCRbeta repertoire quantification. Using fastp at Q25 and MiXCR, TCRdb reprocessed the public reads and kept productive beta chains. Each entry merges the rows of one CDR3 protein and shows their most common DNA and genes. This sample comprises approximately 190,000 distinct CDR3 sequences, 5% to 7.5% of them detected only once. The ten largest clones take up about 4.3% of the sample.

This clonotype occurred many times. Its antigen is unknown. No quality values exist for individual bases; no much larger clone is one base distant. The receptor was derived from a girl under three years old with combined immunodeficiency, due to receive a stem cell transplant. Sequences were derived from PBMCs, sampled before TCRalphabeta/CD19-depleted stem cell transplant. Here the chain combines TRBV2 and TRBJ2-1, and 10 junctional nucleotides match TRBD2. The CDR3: CASSDLKLAGNYNEQFF. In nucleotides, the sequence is TGTGCCAGCAGTGATCTTAAACTAGCGGGGAACTACAATGAGCAGTTCTTC.